These 27 T cell receptor beta chains share one sample of origin, sequenced in a study of cytomegalovirus exposure and HLA in healthy donors. Amplification used 60 Vbeta primers and 13 Jbeta primers. TCRdb keeps only in-frame clones here, not all; method: immunoSEQ multiplex PCR. The sample includes over 150,000 clones, more than 75% of them seen just once. The source material was PBMCs. The receptor set was obtained from a girl aged 2 to 10 in good health and CMV-seropositive.

The genes are TRBV9 and TRBJ2-1, with D possibly being TRBD2 (5 bases). Germline values: CDR1 SGDLS, CDR2 YYNGEE. V lost 0 bases to trimming and J lost 2 bases, with 9 bases between them. This CDR3 comprises 15 residues. The CDR3 DNA reads TGTGCCAGCAGCGTAGCGGGGATCCCCTACAATGAGCAGTTCTTC. Translating gives CASSVAGIPYNEQFF.

This clone has only a few counts. This chain uses TRBV30 with TRBJ2-5, with 7 nucleotides matching TRBD2. With the DNA end fitting TRBJ2-7 better, the J assignment may be wrong. Germline values: CDR1 GTSNPN, CDR2 SVGIG (reference sequence). The CDR3 consists of 14 residues. In nucleotides, the CDR3 is TGTGCCTGGAGTGTACAAACGGGAGGTTACGAGCAGTACTTC. Its protein product is CAWSVQTGGYEQYF.

The rearrangement joins TRBV30 to TRBJ2-7, with 7 bases lining up with TRBD1. Losses at the gene ends were 3 bases for V and 0 bases for J; bases not matched to a gene: 2. Germline V gene lookup returns CDR1 GTSNPN and CDR2 SVGIG (reference sequence). This CDR3 has 13 amino acids. This CDR3 reads CAWSGDSSYEQYF. The CDR3 coding sequence is TGTGCCTGGAGCGGGGACAGCTCCTACGAGCAGTACTTC. Based on the CDR3 plus reference TRBV30 and TRBJ2-7, the full variable domain is SQTIHQWPATLVQPVGSPLSLECTVEGTSNPNLYWYRQAAGRGLQLLFYSVGIGQISSEVPQNLSASRPQDRQFILSSKKLLLSDSGFYLCAWSGDSSYEQYFGPGTRLTVT.

V is TRBV28 and J is TRBJ1-2, with 8 bases that match TRBD1. J gave up 8 bases and V 4 bases, and 12 bases lay outside the gene matches. Per the germline V gene, CDR1 is MDHEN and CDR2 is SYDVKM. This CDR3 is 15 amino acids long. The CDR3, as DNA: TGTGCCAGCAGTTCTCTTAGGACAGGGACCGTCGGCTACACCTTC. Translation gives CASSSLRTGTVGYTF.

The rearrangement links TRBV7-9 to TRBJ1-2, with D possibly matching TRBD1 (5 bases). Germline V gives CDR1 SEHNR, CDR2 FQNEAQ (reference sequence). The CDR3 length is 14 residues. With 5 bases removed from V and 4 bases from J, the gap between germline ends came to 14 bases. As DNA, the CDR3 is TGTGCCAGCAGCGGGCCCAGGGCTGGCTATGGCTACACCTTC. Amino acids: CASSGPRAGYGYTF.

This sequence joins TRBV7-2 and TRBJ2-7, with 7 bases that match TRBD2. V was clipped by 1 base and J by 6 bases; unmatched bases: 6. This CDR3 region has 14 residues. From germline, CDR1 is SGHTA and CDR2 FQGNSA. CDR3 region: CASSLERGTPEQYF. As DNA, the CDR3 is TGTGCCAGCAGCTTAGAGCGGGGTACCCCCGAGCAGTACTTC. Combining the CDR3 with reference TRBV7-2 and TRBJ2-7 gives the whole variable domain GAGVSQSPSNKVTEKGKDVELRCDPISGHTALYWYRQSLGQGLEFLIYFQGNSAPDKSGLPSDRFSAERTGGSVSTLTIQRTQQEDSAVYLCASSLERGTPEQYFGPGTRLTVT.

This clone occurred once. The chain employs TRBV29-1 and TRBJ2-5; tentative D call: TRBD1 (5 bases). CDR1 SQVTM and CDR2 ANQGSEA come from the germline V gene. Trimming took off 7 bases at V and 1 base at J, with 10 bases between the two ends. The CDR3 contains 12 residues. The CDR3 here is CSGGHPQETQYF. The CDR3 DNA is TGCAGCGGGGGCCATCCCCAAGAGACCCAGTACTTC.

The chain couples TRBV4-1 to TRBJ2-1; D unclear. Germline CDR1 reads MGHRA; CDR2 reads YSYEKL. V was cut by 2 bases and J by 7 bases, with 9 bases left in between. This CDR3 contains 13 residues. CDR3 loop: CASSQFIGNEQFF. The CDR3 nucleotides read TGCGCCAGCAGCCAATTCATCGGTAATGAGCAGTTCTTC.

The chain couples TRBV10-2 to TRBJ1-1; unclear D gene. Germline CDR1 is WSHSY and CDR2 is SAAADI. The CDR3 has 15 amino acids. Between the trimmed V and J ends, which lost 7 bases and 0 bases, there was a span of 15 bases. In DNA form, the CDR3 reads TGCGCCAGCACCTTCAGGACTTACATGAACACTGAAGCTTTCTTT. Translating gives CASTFRTYMNTEAFF.

The gene calls are TRBV5-4 and TRBJ2-1; possibly TRBD2 for D (5 bases). Between the trimmed V and J ends, which lost 4 bases and 4 bases, there was a span of 9 bases. The CDR3 loop spans 13 amino acids. CDR1 and CDR2 (germline): SGHNT, YYREEE (reference sequence). This CDR3 is CASSPGLYNEQFF. The CDR3 nucleotides read TGTGCCAGCAGCCCAGGACTTTACAATGAGCAGTTCTTC.

This chain uses TRBV4-1 with TRBJ2-7, with 9 positions matching TRBD2. Germline lookup yields CDR1 MGHRA and CDR2 YSYEKL. The length of the CDR3 is 17 residues. V was pared by 2 bases and J by 2 bases, with 10 bases of the junction left unmatched. The CDR3 region is CASSQRNLAGKPYEQYF. The CDR3 region has the DNA TGCGCCAGCAGCCAACGTAATCTAGCGGGAAAACCCTACGAGCAGTACTTC.

Turning to this clone: The DNA is left out, because the CDR3 cannot be placed on it with certainty; the CDR3 is given as TCRdb lists it. The rearrangement joins TRBV28 to TRBJ2-2; no DNA check was done on the table's D call, TRBD2. Germline V CDR1 and CDR2: MDHEN, SYDVKM. Including both end residues, the CDR3 is 13 amino acids long. The CDR3 is CASSPTTPGSCFF.

V gene TRBV10-3 combines with J gene TRBJ2-5, with 7 bases lining up with TRBD1. Germline lookup yields CDR1 ENHRY and CDR2 SYGVKD. After removal of 3 bases from V and 4 bases from J, the junction contained 8 bases not matched to a gene. There are 15 residues in the CDR3. The chain's CDR3 is CAISDIGGKGETQYF. The DNA for the CDR3 is TGTGCCATCAGTGACATAGGGGGCAAAGGAGAGACCCAGTACTTC.

The chain uses TRBV10-3 and TRBJ1-1, with D maybe TRBD1 (6 bases). Trimming removed 4 bases at V and 4 bases at J, with 10 bases between. The CDR3 is made up of 13 amino acids. Germline CDR1 and CDR2: ENHRY and SYGVKD. This chain's CDR3 is CAISVRGSTEAFF. CDR3 sequence (DNA): TGTGCCATCAGTGTTAGGGGGAGCACTGAAGCTTTCTTT.

The chain uses TRBV29-1 and TRBJ1-1; D is unclear. V lost 4 bases and J 10 bases, leaving 10 bases between the germline ends. The CDR3 runs 10 residues. Germline lookup yields CDR1 SQVTM and CDR2 ANQGSEA. DNA of the CDR3: TGCAGCGTTGGTCTCTCAGGAGCTTTCTTT. Protein product: CSVGLSGAFF.

This chain joins TRBV4-2 and TRBJ2-6; possibly TRBD2 for D (7 bases). V lost 1 base and J lost 1, with 14 bases in between. The CDR3 is made up of 18 amino acids. The germline V gene encodes CDR1 LGHNA and CDR2 YNFKEQ. The CDR3 region has the DNA TGTGCCAGCAGCCAAGGGGGGGGCGGGGGATCTGGGGCCAACGTCCTGACTTTC. Its protein is CASSQGGGGGSGANVLTF.

This chain connects TRBV30 to TRBJ2-5, with 9 nucleotides matching TRBD1. The CDR3 contains 15 residues. The germline V gene encodes CDR1 GTSNPN and CDR2 SVGIG (reference sequence). V lost 4 bases and J lost 3; bases outside the gene matches: 9. The CDR3 loop is CAWKGWDRAKETQYF. CDR3 in DNA: TGTGCCTGGAAGGGGTGGGACAGGGCGAAAGAGACCCAGTACTTC.

The V gene is TRBV13, the J gene TRBJ1-1; D possibly corresponds to TRBD1 (5 bases). V was clipped by 8 bases and J by 0 bases, with 10 bases between them. The CDR3 covers 13 residues. The germline CDR1 and CDR2 sequences are PRHDT and FYEKMQ (reference sequence). CDR3 sequence: CASGAGLNTEAFF. The DNA of the CDR3 is TGTGCCAGCGGGGCCGGTTTGAACACTGAAGCTTTCTTT.

This sequence joins TRBV15 and TRBJ1-2; D is uncertain. Germline V gene data show CDR1 as LNHNV and CDR2 as YYDKDF (reference sequence). Trimming cost V 0 bases and J 2 bases, with 10 bases left between them. CDR3 length equals 15 residues. The CDR3 sequence is CATSRDLEANYGYTF. CDR3 in DNA: TGTGCCACCAGCAGAGATCTGGAGGCGAACTATGGCTACACCTTC.

The J gene is TRBJ2-1, the V gene TRBV4-1; D gene unclear. The V gene's germline CDR1 is MGHRA and CDR2 YSYEKL. The CDR3 spans 13 residues. Trimming took off 0 bases at V and 6 bases at J, with 6 bases between the two ends. The CDR3: CASSQDVSNEQFF. In nucleotides, the CDR3 is TGCGCCAGCAGCCAAGATGTGAGCAATGAGCAGTTCTTC.

This clone was observed a single time. This chain joins TRBV6-6 and TRBJ2-5, with D perhaps matching TRBD1 (8 bases). Germline V lookup: CDR1 MNHNY, CDR2 SVGAGI (reference sequence). This CDR3 has 15 residues. Trimming took 10 bases from V and 0 from J, leaving 18 bases between them. CDR3 loop: CATLDREGYQETQYF. Written as DNA, the CDR3 is TGTGCCACGCTGGACAGGGAGGGGTACCAAGAGACCCAGTACTTC.

This clone has only a few counts. The CDR3 sequence: CASGQGGRNEQFF. The CDR3 coding sequence is TGTGCCAGCGGACAGGGGGGGCGGAATGAGCAGTTCTTC. This rearrangement joins TRBV27 to TRBJ2-1; 10 positions agree with TRBD1. The CDR3 runs 13 residues. CDR1 is MNHEY, CDR2 SMNVEV, per germline (reference sequence). With 8 bases clipped from V and 7 bases from J, the junction kept 5 bases outside the gene matches.

This chain links TRBV18 with TRBJ1-3; D not certain. V was clipped by 2 bases and J by 3 bases, with 11 bases between them. Germline V gene sequence: CDR1 KGHSH, CDR2 LQKENI. The CDR3 consists of 15 residues. CDR3 DNA sequence: TGTGCCAGCTCACCATTCGGGTTGGATGGAAACACCATATATTTT. This translates into CASSPFGLDGNTIYF.

This chain joins TRBV2 and TRBJ2-3; 9 nucleotides match TRBD2. J gave up 6 bases and V 3 bases, and 10 bases lay outside the gene matches. The length of the CDR3 is 16 residues. Germline lookup yields CDR1 SNHLY and CDR2 FYNNEI. As DNA, the CDR3 is TGTGCCAGCAGTGATCCCGCGGGAGGGCCGTCTGATACGCAGTATTTT. As protein: CASSDPAGGPSDTQYF.

The V gene is TRBV18, the J gene TRBJ1-2; D may be TRBD1 (5 bases). The CDR3 sequence is 13 residues long. V lost 5 bases and J 3 bases, leaving 10 bases between the germline ends. The germline V gene has CDR1 KGHSH and CDR2 LQKENI. The CDR3 loop is CASSLDSHYGYTF. The CDR3, as DNA: TGTGCCAGCTCATTAGACAGCCACTATGGCTACACCTTC.

The chain employs TRBV28 and TRBJ2-7, with a weak D call TRBD1 (6 bases). This CDR3 spans 14 amino acids. V shed 3 bases and J shed 3 bases, with 12 bases lying between them. Germline V lookup: CDR1 MDHEN, CDR2 SYDVKM. Here the CDR3 reads CASSLGRGGYEQYF. In DNA form, the CDR3 reads TGTGCCAGCAGTTTGGGCAGGGGTGGCTACGAGCAGTACTTC.

The J gene is TRBJ2-3, the V gene TRBV5-1, with D uncertain. CDR3 size: 14 residues. The V gene lost 3 bases and the J gene lost 1 base, with 9 bases spanning the gap. Per germline, CDR1 SGHRS and CDR2 YFSETQ. CDR3 bases: TGCGCCAGCAGCTGGGCCCCCGGCACAGATACGCAGTATTTT. This codes for CASSWAPGTDTQYF.